The entry that follows covers one T cell receptor beta chain sequence. The data are from a study of T cell changes during pregnancy in multiple sclerosis. The protocol was immunoSEQ multiplex PCR, while the TCRdb copy is restricted to in-frame clones and leaves out a portion. The repertoire holds tens of thousands of clones, approximately 90% seen once, with 1.5% to 2% in the top ten. The CDR3 covers 13 residues. Germline CDR1 and CDR2: MNHNY and SVGAGI (reference sequence). The trim removed 8 bases at V and 2 bases at J, leaving 4 bases unmatched. The receptor comes from a female donor in good health, enrolled as a control in a pregnancy study. The V gene is TRBV6-6, the J gene TRBJ2-3; 7 nucleotides match TRBD2. Material: peripheral blood, obtained in the first trimester of pregnancy. In nucleotides, the CDR3 is TGTGCCAGCGGGCGGGACTACACAGATACGCAGTATTTT. Amino acids: CASGRDYTDTQYF.